Below, 18 T cell receptor beta chains from the same sample are listed, as sequenced in a study of cytomegalovirus exposure and HLA in healthy donors (dated by TCRdb to about 2017). Libraries came from the immunoSEQ multiplex PCR assay. For the multiplex PCR, a mixture combining 60 forward primers for TCR Vbeta segments and 13 reverse primers for TCR Jbeta segments was used. Sourced from immuneACCESS, this table was stored by TCRdb with only in-frame sequences that have V and J called. A share of the clones is absent; for the studies checked, an unresolved V gene accounts for under half, and the remainder has no known explanation. Recorded for this sample are 100,000 or so clones; roughly 80% of them occurred a single time. Over 6.5% of the sample belongs to the ten largest clones. The sequenced material came from PBMCs. The receptors originated from a middle-aged woman in good health and CMV-seropositive.

The chain has TRBV4-3 and TRBJ2-5, with D unclear. The CDR3 runs 14 residues. Trimming took 0 bases from V and 5 from J, leaving 10 bases between them. Germline CDR1 LGHNA, CDR2 YSLEER. The CDR3 DNA reads TGCGCCAGCAGCCAAGAGGCCTTGTCGGAGACCCAGTACTTC. This gives the protein CASSQEALSETQYF.

This rearrangement joins TRBV2 to TRBJ2-7; 11 positions match TRBD1. With V trimmed by 7 bases and J by 4 bases, 3 bases remained unmatched. Germline CDR1 SNHLY, CDR2 FYNNEI. CDR3 length equals 13 residues. The CDR3 region has the DNA TGTGCCAGCACTGGGACAGGGGGTTACGAGCAGTACTTC. This gives the protein CASTGTGGYEQYF.

This clone has only a few counts. CDR3 region: CASSQVTGTGPSNEQFF. CDR3 in DNA: TGCGCCAGCAGCCAAGTTACCGGGACAGGGCCTTCCAATGAGCAGTTCTTC. The chain is built from TRBV4-1 and TRBJ2-1; TRBD1 aligns across 9 bases. Germline V CDR1 and CDR2: MGHRA, YSYEKL. V was pared by 1 base and J by 6 bases, with 10 bases of the junction left unmatched. CDR3 length equals 17 residues.

V gene TRBV5-4 combines with J gene TRBJ2-7; 7 bases map to TRBD1. Trimming at V came to 4 bases and at J to 3 bases, leaving 4 bases not matched to a gene. The CDR3 has 13 amino acids. CDR1 is SGHNT and CDR2 is YYREEE in the germline V gene (reference sequence). The CDR3: CASSTWDSYEQYF. DNA of the CDR3: TGTGCCAGCAGCACCTGGGACAGCTACGAGCAGTACTTC.

The rearrangement links TRBV19 to TRBJ2-7, with TRBD1 matching over 7 bases. Germline values: CDR1 LNHDA, CDR2 SQIVND (reference sequence). Trimming cost V 4 bases and J 3 bases; bases outside gene matches: 6. There are 14 residues in the CDR3. The CDR3 nucleotides are TGTGCCAGTAGTAGTGGGGCAGGGGGCTACGAGCAGTACTTC. Translated: CASSSGAGGYEQYF.

This rearrangement joins TRBV6-1 to TRBJ1-5; D gene ambiguous. The length of the CDR3 is 12 residues. V lost 9 bases to trimming and J lost 4 bases, with 10 bases between them. Germline CDR1 and CDR2: MNHNS and SASEGT. The CDR3 is CASGELNQPQHF. The CDR3 region has the DNA TGTGCCAGTGGGGAGTTGAATCAGCCCCAGCATTTT.

This rearrangement joins TRBV4-3 to TRBJ1-5, with D uncertain. The germline V gene encodes CDR1 LGHNA and CDR2 YSLEER. Trimming removed 0 bases at V and 7 bases at J, with 7 bases between. The CDR3 runs 13 residues. The CDR3, as DNA: TGCGCCAGCAGCCAAGATCGGGAACAGCCCCAGCATTTT. The encoded protein is CASSQDREQPQHF.

The rearrangement uses TRBV7-9 and TRBJ2-7, with 13 bases matching TRBD2. The germline gives CDR1 SEHNR, CDR2 FQNEAQ (reference sequence). This CDR3 has 17 amino acids. V dropped 3 bases and J dropped 5; count of bases not matched to a gene: 10. CDR3 nucleotide sequence: TGTGCCAGCAGCTTGGGAACTAGCGGGAGGGCCCAGGACGAGCAGTACTTC. Protein product: CASSLGTSGRAQDEQYF.

This clone has only a few counts. The V and J genes are TRBV5-5 and TRBJ1-3, with 7 bases lining up with TRBD1. This CDR3 region has 14 residues. The germline gives CDR1 SGHKS, CDR2 YYEKEE (reference sequence). J lost 4 bases, V lost 4 bases, and 5 bases had no gene match. The CDR3 DNA follows: TGTGCCAGCAGCACCGGGACAGTGGGAAACACCATATATTTT. It is translated as CASSTGTVGNTIYF.

This clone has only a few counts. The chain recombines TRBV2 with TRBJ2-3, with D maybe TRBD2 (7 bases). Germline V gene sequence: CDR1 SNHLY, CDR2 FYNNEI. The CDR3 sequence is 15 residues long. V was cut by 4 bases and J by 6 bases, with 17 bases left in between. The CDR3 DNA reads as TGTGCCAGCAGTGCGGGGGGCGCGATTATGGATACGCAGTATTTT. Translation gives CASSAGGAIMDTQYF.

The V and J genes are TRBV5-1 and TRBJ1-6, with TRBD1 as a possible D gene (6 bases). The CDR3 has 14 amino acids. Per the germline V gene, CDR1 is SGHRS and CDR2 is YFSETQ. The germline V and J ends were trimmed by 2 bases and 8 bases, with 11 bases remaining between them. For the CDR3, the DNA is TGCGCCAGCAGCTTCCAGGGGCCCGATTCACCCCTCCACTTT. This sequence encodes CASSFQGPDSPLHF.

This chain links TRBV5-8 with TRBJ2-5; D remains ambiguous. In germline, CDR1 is SGHTS, CDR2 YDEGEE. The V end was cut by 4 bases, the J end by 0 bases, with 19 bases between. This CDR3 contains 17 residues. This CDR3 is CASSTARRRTYQETQYF. DNA for the CDR3: TGTGCCAGCAGCACCGCCCGGCGGCGAACGTACCAAGAGACCCAGTACTTC.

The V and J genes are TRBV18 and TRBJ1-1, with D unclear. Trimming cost V 3 bases and J 0 bases, with 8 bases left between them. The CDR3 has 14 residues. Germline CDR1 reads KGHSH; CDR2 reads LQKENI. CDR3 in amino acids: CASSPPEVNTEAFF. As DNA, the CDR3 is TGTGCCAGCTCACCCCCCGAGGTGAACACTGAAGCTTTCTTT.

The V call is TRBV5-4, the J call TRBJ2-3; 10 nucleotides agree with TRBD2. Germline V gene data show CDR1 as SGHNT and CDR2 as YYREEE (reference sequence). V gave up 4 bases and J gave up 0 bases; unmatched junction bases: 2. The CDR3 has 15 amino acids. CDR3 bases: TGTGCCAGCAGCAGGACTAGCGGAAGCACAGATACGCAGTATTTT. Protein sequence: CASSRTSGSTDTQYF.

This chain joins TRBV28 and TRBJ1-2; TRBD1 aligns across 9 bases. CDR3 length: 13 residues. V shed 3 bases and J 6 bases; nucleotides not matched to a gene: 2. CDR1 is MDHEN and CDR2 is SYDVKM in the germline V gene. The DNA for the CDR3 is TGTGCCAGCAGTTTCCGGGACAGGGATGGCTACACCTTC. Protein product: CASSFRDRDGYTF.

V gene TRBV5-1 combines with J gene TRBJ2-7; 9 bases align to TRBD1. The CDR3 totals 15 residues. The V gene's germline CDR1 is SGHRS and CDR2 YFSETQ. V lost 4 bases, J lost 6 bases, and 11 bases stayed unmatched. CDR3 in DNA: TGCGCCAGCAGCCTAGGGACAGGGACTTTTTTCGAGCAGTACTTC. This gives the protein CASSLGTGTFFEQYF.

This chain joins TRBV19 and TRBJ1-5; TRBD1 aligns across 9 bases. The V and J ends lost 1 base and 6 bases, in that order; junction bases with no gene match: 7. The germline V gene encodes CDR1 LNHDA and CDR2 SQIVND (reference sequence). This CDR3 has 16 residues. The CDR3 loop reads CASSIGIRDRVQPQHF. CDR3 nucleotides: TGTGCCAGTAGTATAGGTATCCGGGACAGGGTTCAGCCCCAGCATTTT. Full variable domain (remainder filled in from reference TRBV19 and TRBJ1-5): DGGITQSPKYLFRKEGQNVTLSCEQNLNHDAMYWYRQDPGQGLRLIYYSQIVNDFQKGDIAEGYSVSREKKESFPLTVTSAQKNPTAFYLCASSIGIRDRVQPQHFGDGTRLSIL.

The chain links TRBV7-8 to TRBJ2-2; TRBD1 is a possible D gene (6 bases). This CDR3 has 16 residues. Trimming cost V 7 bases and J 7 bases, with 22 bases left between them. CDR1 and CDR2 (germline): SGHVS, FQNEAQ. The CDR3 DNA is TGTGCCAGCACCCAGACCAGGGGCGACCTCAACGGGGAGCTGTTTTTT. Encoded protein: CASTQTRGDLNGELFF. Full variable domain (outside the CDR3, taken from reference TRBV7-8 and TRBJ2-2): GAGVSQSPRYKVAKRGQDVALRCDPISGHVSLFWYQQALGQGPEFLTYFQNEAQLDKSGLPSDRFFAERPEGSVSTLKIQRTQQEDSAVYLCASTQTRGDLNGELFFGEGSRLTVL.